The 12 T cell receptor beta chains reported below all come from one sample, sequenced in a study of T and B cells in COVID-19 patients. Blood genomic DNA input for TRB amplification was roughly 220-500 ng. TRB rearrangements were amplified by multiplex PCR with BIOMED2 TRB-A/B primers. TCRdb used MiXCR to reprocess the multiplex PCR reads, holding one entry per CDR3 protein. The data contain about 18,000 distinct CDR3 sequences, just over 35% of them singletons. Sequencing used blood. All receptors derive from a human donor with active COVID-19.

The genes are TRBV6-5 and TRBJ1-1, with D unclear. Germline loops: CDR1 MNHEY, CDR2 SVGAGI. The CDR3 length is 15 residues. Trimming pared 0 bases from V and 5 bases from J, leaving 13 bases between. The CDR3 coding sequence is TGTGCCAGCAGTTACTCGTTAAAGGGCGGGACTGAAGCTTTCTTT. Its protein product is CASSYSLKGGTEAFF.

This clonotype has more than one count but fewer than ten. This rearrangement joins TRBV15 to TRBJ1-4; TRBD1 aligns across 8 bases. The CDR3 totals 16 residues. CDR1 and CDR2 (germline): LNHNV, YYDKDF (reference sequence). V shed 3 bases, J shed 7 bases, and the junction held 10 bases outside the gene matches. CDR3 nucleotide sequence: TGTGCCACCAGCAGCACAGGGGGAGTGCGTCGTGAAAAACTGTTTTTT. As protein: CATSSTGGVRREKLFF.

V and J are TRBV6-5 and TRBJ2-2, with TRBD1 matching over 9 bases. The CDR3 sequence is 20 residues long. Trimming at V came to 2 bases and at J to 1 base, leaving 14 bases not matched to a gene. CDR1 and CDR2 from the germline V gene are MNHEY and SVGAGI. The CDR3 sequence is CASSYLDSIPTGGNTGELFF. The CDR3 DNA reads as TGTGCCAGCAGTTACCTCGACAGTATCCCGACAGGGGGGAACACCGGGGAGCTGTTTTTT.

The rearrangement uses TRBV19 and TRBJ1-5; a possible D gene is TRBD1 (5 bases). Germline V gene lookup returns CDR1 LNHDA and CDR2 SQIVND (reference sequence). This CDR3 has 13 residues. The V end was cut by 4 bases, the J end by 5 bases, with 9 bases between. In DNA, the CDR3 is TGTGCCAGTAGTACTCGGGGCTATCAGCCCCAGCATTTT. Translation gives CASSTRGYQPQHF.

This chain joins TRBV20-1 and TRBJ1-1; a possible D gene is TRBD1 (6 bases). V gave up 5 bases and J gave up 3 bases, with 16 bases separating them. The CDR3 is made up of 14 amino acids. Per the germline V gene, CDR1 is DFQATT and CDR2 is SNEGSKA (reference sequence). The CDR3 loop is CSARTQGGDTEAFF. CDR3 sequence (DNA): TGCAGTGCTCGGACTCAAGGGGGGGACACTGAAGCTTTCTTT.

This clonotype has only a few counts. The chain recombines TRBV6-2 or TRBV6-3 with TRBJ1-2; unclear D gene. The CDR3 spans 12 residues. V gave up 8 bases and J gave up 3 bases, with 10 bases separating them. Germline V gene sequence: CDR1 MNHEY, CDR2 SVGEGT. CDR3 bases: TGTGCCAGCGGACGTGGGGACTATGGCTACACCTTC. Translated: CASGRGDYGYTF.

The chain links TRBV7-6 to TRBJ2-5; D not certain. Between the trimmed V and J ends, which lost 1 base and 3 bases, there was a span of 9 bases. CDR3 length: 14 amino acids. The V gene's germline CDR1 is SGHVS and CDR2 FNYEAQ. CDR3 protein: CASSLVAREETQYF. Written as DNA, the CDR3 is TGTGCCAGCAGCTTAGTGGCTAGAGAAGAGACCCAGTACTTC.

The chain carries TRBV12-3 or TRBV12-4 and TRBJ2-2; 9 bases are a match to TRBD1. Trimming removed 6 bases from V and 6 bases from J; junction bases left unmatched: 2. The CDR3 totals 13 residues. The CDR3 loop reads CASRGQGAGELFF. The CDR3 bases are TGTGCCAGCAGGGGACAGGGAGCCGGGGAGCTGTTTTTT.

The chain recombines TRBV4-1 with TRBJ2-7, with D perhaps matching TRBD1 (5 bases). The V gene lost 1 base and the J gene lost 0 bases, with 7 bases spanning the gap. CDR1 and CDR2 (germline): MGHRA, YSYEKL. The length of the CDR3 is 14 residues. As DNA, the CDR3 is TGCGCCAGCAGCCAAGGACAGACCTCCTACGAGCAGTACTTC. Protein product: CASSQGQTSYEQYF.

The genes are TRBV6-1 and TRBJ2-5; D is perhaps TRBD1 or TRBD2 (5 bases each). Germline values: CDR1 MNHNS, CDR2 SASEGT. The CDR3 sequence is 15 residues long. V was pared by 0 bases and J by 9 bases, with 17 bases between. The CDR3 coding sequence is TGTGCCAGCAGTGAAGCTCCGGGACGGACGACAGCCCAGTACTTC. Translated: CASSEAPGRTTAQYF.

This sequence joins TRBV19 and TRBJ1-1; D is perhaps TRBD1 (5 bases). CDR1 is LNHDA, CDR2 SQIVND, per germline (reference sequence). There are 15 residues in the CDR3. Deletions cut 5 bases from V and 5 bases from J, with 18 bases between. CDR3 DNA: TGTGCCAGTAGTTTTCCATCCCAGGGAGAGACTGAAGCTTTCTTT. Its protein product is CASSFPSQGETEAFF.

This clonotype came up a few times. The chain joins TRBV5-4 to TRBJ2-5, with TRBD1 matching over 9 bases. J lost 5 bases, V lost 6 bases, and 8 bases had no gene match. Germline V gene sequence: CDR1 SGHNT, CDR2 YYREEE (reference sequence). The CDR3 length is 14 residues. The CDR3 loop is CASTLTGGRETQYF. DNA of the CDR3: TGTGCCAGCACCCTAACAGGGGGCCGGGAGACCCAGTACTTC.